What follows is one TCR beta chain and its context. Which antigen it targets is not known. No base qualities exist here, and no much larger clone lies one base off it. The sample originates from a study of EBV T-cell therapy then PD-1 blockade in nasopharyngeal carcinoma (dated by TCRdb to 2020 to 2022). The treatment or condition label, read with the paper, signifies: AdE1-LMPpoly-expanded autologous EBV-specific T-cell therapy followed by anti-PD-1 nivolumab. The Qiagen DNeasy Kit was used to extract genomic DNA from the sorted cells. The immunoSEQ platform was used for deep sequencing of the TCR beta chain. Per the source publication's procedure: Repertoire data analysis was performed with the immunoSEQ Analyzer software. Held by TCRdb, this immuneACCESS table contains in-frame sequences only and omits some clones. Under half of the omission traces to an unresolved V gene where checked; the cause of the rest is unknown. That table furnishes V, J and clone size, whereas the DNA furnished D and trimming. Across this sample there are roughly 16,000 clones, with approximately 88% seen only once. Around 28% of the sample lies in the top ten.

V is pared back by 3 bases and J by 5 bases, with 16 bases lying between the germline termini. Via the germline V gene, CDR1 is MNHNS and CDR2 SASEGT. The CDR3 goes from the cysteine to the phenylalanine over 15 residues. The entry retains the CDR3 DNA only, 45 bases that are in frame from base 1. The TCR originated in a man aged 35-49 years with nasopharyngeal carcinoma. Here the chain combines TRBV6-1 and TRBJ1-1; the D gene is not confidently resolved. Sequencing was performed on CD8+ T cells from blood, taken at day 0 from a patient whose treatment included autologous EBV-specific T cells and nivolumab. The DNA is as follows: TGTGCCAGCAGTGATTCGGGCTCCGCGGGAACTGAAGCTTTCTTT. Translated, this is CASSDSGSAGTEAFF.